The sequence of this TCR beta chain was determined in a study of Graves' ophthalmopathy and Graves' hyperthyroidism listed by TCRdb under 2018. For the wider study: Peripheral blood was collected at initial diagnosis, prior to any treatment. To tell Graves' ophthalmopathy apart from Graves' hyperthyroidism, and to predict which patients would progress to ophthalmopathy, the study relied on TCR beta repertoire signatures. In total, approximately 140 blood samples were TCR-sequenced: approximately 40 ophthalmopathy, 80 or so hyperthyroidism and roughly 17 hyperthyroidism-to-ophthalmopathy patients. To explore V-J signatures distinguishing ophthalmopathy from hyperthyroidism, a discovery set of some 100 patients (about 43 ophthalmopathy, about 57 stable hyperthyroidism) was enrolled. For independent validation, a separate cohort was made up of approximately 19 hyperthyroidism patients plus 17 patients who later progressed from hyperthyroidism to ophthalmopathy. In about six hyperthyroidism patients, T-cell repertoires of thyroid tissue and blood were compared. Following sample collection, hyperthyroidism patients were given methimazole at a starting dose of 30 mg daily, and ophthalmopathy patients were given high-dose intravenous methylprednisolone. For training and testing, the 100 or so patients in the discovery cohort were randomly divided in a 7:3 ratio. What the authors observed across the whole study: Most of the expanded thyroid clonotypes with a frequency above 0.001 were also detected in blood, and it was suggested that the thyroid immune response may be reflected by blood repertoires. The 13-signature model separated ophthalmopathy from stable hyperthyroidism with 85% to 90% sensitivity and about 81% specificity in cross-validation, and 80%/75% in the test set. In validation, the model predicted ophthalmopathy progression with roughly 68% sensitivity and around 72% specificity; approximately 12 predicted patients were CT-confirmed with GO in a median of around 6 months. No statistical method was used to set the sample size in advance, and the investigators knew which group each participant was assigned to.

Cut back by 5 bases and 7 bases, the V and J ends lie 9 bases apart. The germline V gene encodes CDR1 SNHLY and CDR2 FYNNEI. The CDR3 measures 11 amino acids from cysteine to phenylalanine. Only the CDR3 DNA stays, 33 bases, in frame from base 1. For repertoire sequencing, TCR beta CDR3 regions were amplified from RNA transcripts. The first round was an RT-PCR using HTBI primers with the Qiagen OneStep RT-PCR kit, and this first round was followed by a second-round multiplex PCR, then size selection and purification. Libraries were sequenced on an Illumina HiSeq2000 using paired-end 100 bp reads. On the study's bioinformatics: SOAPnuke was used to process the reads, throwing out any read that had adapters, had uncalled bases, had a mean Phred below 15, or lacked an exact constant-primer or identifier match. COPE v1.2.5 was used to merge high-quality paired reads. Clonotypes were defined as unique nucleotide sequences and were aligned to IMGT TRB V, D and J references using MiTCR v1.1. The analysis was limited to V-J combinations with a frequency above 0.0001, which together covered just over 98% of the repertoires. For each V-J combination, a TCR clonal expansion and chaos score was defined as F50 clonal expansion divided by the chaos observed in the TCRdist matrix. Welch's t-statistics and random forest were used to reduce features to about 13 V-J combinations, which were fed into a naive Bayes classifier. The similarity between thyroid and blood repertoires was quantified using the Morisita-Horn index. TCRdb's own reprocessing of the public reads used fastp at Q25 and MiXCR and kept productive beta chains. Rows with one shared CDR3 protein collapse into an entry with the most common genes and DNA. The V and J calls and clone size are TCRdb's, not the authors'. In this sample the table shows fewer than 600,000 distinct CDR3 sequences, 13% to 15% of which occur a single time. The biggest ten clones account for 9.8% of the sample.

Ophthalmopathy patients had moderately to severely active disease, Clinical Activity Score of at least 3, NOSPECS grade of at least 4, and disease duration under 3 months. Patients with other autoimmune diseases, uncontrolled infections, pregnancy or lactation were excluded. Clinical symptoms, serum thyroxine, TRAb, thyroid ultrasound and orbital computed tomography formed the basis of the diagnosis. Ficoll-Paque density gradient centrifugation was used to isolate PBMCs from 8 to 10 ml of fresh peripheral blood. Trizol reagent was used to extract the total RNA, and its quality was then checked on an Agilent 2100 Bioanalyzer. This clonotype was counted many times. Its antigen remains undetermined. Qualities for individual bases were not recorded, and no much larger clone is one base off.

The chain is made from TRBV2 and TRBJ2-7; no confident D gene assignment can be made. The specimen was blood. The sequence derives from a woman aged 30 to 39 with Graves' ophthalmopathy. Donor details come from another sample of the same person, matched by shared clones. Here the CDR3 is given as CASSPWEEQYF. The DNA sequence is given as TGTGCCAGCAGTCCGTGGGAAGAGCAGTACTTC.